The 11 T cell receptor beta chains below come from one sample, sequenced in a study of identical twins. TCRdb analysed the 5' RACE reads with MiXCR anew, one entry per CDR3 protein. The profile shows a few hundred thousand distinct CDR3 sequences, 7% to 9.5% of them singletons. The material sequenced was naive T cells sorted from blood. These TCRs come from a woman between 50 and 59 years old in good health.

The sample holds many counts of this clonotype. The J gene is TRBJ2-1, the V gene TRBV5-1, with D perhaps TRBD2 (6 bases). The CDR3 runs 17 residues. Germline values: CDR1 SGHRS, CDR2 YFSETQ. Trimming took off 4 bases at V and 6 bases at J, with 23 bases between the two ends. CDR3 sequence: CASSLGAGGVNLNEQFF. The CDR3 nucleotides read TGCGCCAGCAGCCTCGGAGCCGGCGGGGTCAACCTCAATGAGCAGTTCTTC.

This clonotype was observed a handful of times. The V and J genes are TRBV27 and TRBJ2-2; a possible D gene is TRBD1 (6 bases). V lost 3 bases and J 7 bases, leaving 15 bases between the germline ends. The CDR3 covers 15 residues. Germline loops: CDR1 MNHEY, CDR2 SMNVEV (reference sequence). The CDR3 loop reads CASSFVRGSIGELFF. In DNA form, the CDR3 reads TGTGCCAGCAGTTTCGTAAGGGGGAGTATCGGGGAGCTGTTTTTT.

This clonotype was seen ten or more times. The chain links TRBV20-1 to TRBJ2-1; TRBD2 matches 7 bases. This CDR3 comprises 13 residues. The germline V gene has CDR1 DFQATT and CDR2 SNEGSKA (reference sequence). V shed 5 bases and J 7 bases; nucleotides not matched to a gene: 8. This CDR3 is CSASRLAMNEQFF. In DNA, the CDR3 is TGCAGTGCTTCGAGACTAGCCATGAATGAGCAGTTCTTC.

The J gene is TRBJ1-1, the V gene TRBV4-1, with a possible D match to TRBD1 (5 bases). This CDR3 has 15 residues. From germline, CDR1 is MGHRA and CDR2 YSYEKL. The V and J ends lost 4 bases and 8 bases respectively, with 20 bases between them. In nucleotides, the CDR3 is TGCGCCAGCAGCCCAGACCCGACAGCTGCCCCAGAAGCTTTCTTT. Amino acid sequence: CASSPDPTAAPEAFF.

This clonotype showed up many times. The CDR3 is CASGLAPSSSGSFHNEQFF. CDR3 coding DNA: TGTGCTAGTGGTTTGGCACCCAGCTCTAGCGGGAGTTTCCACAATGAGCAGTTCTTC. The chain recombines TRBV12-5 with TRBJ2-1, with 10 nucleotides matching TRBD2. Trimming removed 1 base from V and 5 bases from J; junction bases left unmatched: 14. The V gene's germline CDR1 is LGHNT and CDR2 FRNRAP. The CDR3 loop spans 19 amino acids.

The table lists this clonotype with many counts. The chain joins TRBV12-3 or TRBV12-4 to TRBJ2-5; 13 positions agree with TRBD2. With 6 bases clipped from V and 1 base from J, the junction kept 5 bases outside the gene matches. The CDR3 length is 16 residues. CDR3 bases: TGTGCCAGCAGCCGGACTAGCGGGAGCTTCCAAGAGACCCAGTACTTC. Its protein product is CASSRTSGSFQETQYF.

The chain recombines TRBV5-1 with TRBJ2-1; D is uncertain. This CDR3 spans 15 amino acids. V was cut by 7 bases and J by 2 bases, with 16 bases left in between. Germline CDR1 SGHRS, CDR2 YFSETQ. In DNA form, the CDR3 reads TGCGCCAGCGGCCCAGGAGCGCCGACCTACAATGAGCAGTTCTTC. Protein product: CASGPGAPTYNEQFF. Using reference TRBV5-1 and TRBJ2-1 for the parts outside the CDR3, the full variable domain is KAGVTQTPRYLIKTRGQQVTLSCSPISGHRSVSWYQQTPGQGLQFLFEYFSETQRNKGNFPGRFSGRQFSNSRSEMNVSTLELGDSALYLCASGPGAPTYNEQFFGPGTRLTVL.

This clonotype was seen a handful of times. CDR3 sequence: CSVTGLSSYEQYF. The DNA for the CDR3 is TGCAGCGTGACAGGGCTTAGCTCCTACGAGCAGTACTTC. This sequence joins TRBV29-1 and TRBJ2-7; 7 bases agree with TRBD1. The CDR3 runs to 13 residues. Germline CDR1 and CDR2: SQVTM and ANQGSEA. V shed 6 bases and J 0 bases; nucleotides not matched to a gene: 5.

The chain is built from TRBV6-2 or TRBV6-3 and TRBJ2-7; D might be TRBD1 (6 bases). The germline V gene encodes CDR1 MNHEY and CDR2 SVGEGT. The CDR3 totals 13 residues. The V gene lost 0 bases and the J gene lost 12 bases, with 15 bases spanning the gap. CDR3 sequence (DNA): TGTGCCAGCAGTTACTCAGGGGGTGGACGGCGGTACGTC. Its translation is CASSYSGGGRRYV.

This clonotype has at least ten counts. The chain recombines TRBV10-2 with TRBJ2-7; D may be TRBD1 (5 bases). The CDR3 runs 14 residues. Per the germline V gene, CDR1 is WSHSY and CDR2 is SAAADI. The ends were cut back, 10 bases at V and 2 bases at J, with 18 bases in the middle. Here the CDR3 reads CANLNDRSTYEQYV. The CDR3 DNA is TGCGCCAACCTAAATGACAGATCCACCTACGAGCAGTACGTC.

This clonotype was counted only a few times. The gene calls are TRBV15 and TRBJ1-1, with unresolved D. Between the trimmed V and J ends, which lost 1 base and 7 bases, there was a span of 13 bases. CDR3 length equals 14 residues. Germline V CDR1 and CDR2: LNHNV, YYDKDF (reference sequence). CDR3: CATSRGSVPFEAFF. The CDR3 nucleotides read TGTGCCACCAGCAGAGGTTCGGTACCGTTTGAAGCTTTCTTT.